This TCR beta chain was profiled in a study of graft-versus-host responses after intestinal transplantation. A few counts support this clone. Stimulators, approximately 200,000 irradiated and violet-dye-labeled cells, were plated with approximately 200,000 CFSE-labeled responder cells. Sorted after the reaction were proliferating CFSE-low CD3+CD4+ and CD3+CD8+ responders. Data came from immunoSEQ multiplex PCR; TCRdb stores just in-frame clones and leaves some out. This sample carries 20,000 to 25,000 clones, around 47% of them seen once, and the ten largest clones take around 1.4%. The germline V gene encodes CDR1 SGHDT and CDR2 YYEEEE. V shed 3 bases and J shed 1 base, with 16 bases lying between them. This CDR3 has 17 amino acids.

This TCR was sampled from a human patient who was an organ donor for intestinal transplantation. Source: alloreactive CD8+ T cells from a mixed lymphocyte reaction culture, taken before transplantation. Subset: CFSE-low proliferating T cells sorted from roughly six-day pre-transplant mixed lymphocyte reaction (GvH or HvG direction). The chain employs TRBV5-6 and TRBJ2-2; TRBD2 is a possible D gene (6 bases). CDR3: CASSSGTSYVNTGELFF. The DNA for the CDR3 is TGTGCCAGCAGCTCCGGGACTTCCTACGTGAACACCGGGGAGCTGTTTTTT.